These 17 T cell receptor beta chains came from one sample sequenced in a study of T cells in Graves' hyperthyroidism and ophthalmopathy. Amplified TCR beta CDR3 regions came from RNA transcripts. The HTBI primer set drove a first-round RT-PCR of the TCR CDR3. Each CDR3 protein is one row after TCRdb ran MiXCR on the multiplex PCR reads. The sample lists 500,000 to 650,000 distinct CDR3 sequences, about 14% occurring once. The sample consisted of blood. The receptors were gathered from a woman aged 40-49 years with Graves' hyperthyroidism.

This clonotype was counted many times. The V and J genes are TRBV5-5 and TRBJ1-1, with D uncertain. The CDR3 has 13 amino acids. Trimming cost V 4 bases and J 1 base, with 8 bases left between them. Germline loops: CDR1 SGHKS, CDR2 YYEKEE (reference sequence). The CDR3 nucleotides are TGTGCCAGCAGCACAGCAGCGAACACTGAAGCTTTCTTT. Translated: CASSTAANTEAFF.

The chain couples TRBV10-3 to TRBJ2-2, with D possibly being TRBD1 (5 bases). CDR1 is ENHRY and CDR2 is SYGVKD in the germline V gene. The CDR3 runs 14 residues. V lost 6 bases and J lost 0, with 8 bases in between. The CDR3 loop reads CAIRDRANTGELFF. CDR3 sequence (DNA): TGTGCCATCAGAGACAGAGCGAACACCGGGGAGCTGTTTTTT.

In its sample, this clonotype was seen many times. V and J are TRBV20-1 and TRBJ2-7; 7 bases agree with TRBD2. V lost 7 bases, J lost 1 base, and 10 bases stayed unmatched. The CDR3 has 14 residues. CDR1 DFQATT and CDR2 SNEGSKA come from the germline V gene (reference sequence). For the CDR3, the DNA is TGCAGTGGTAACCCGCGGGAGTGGTCCTACGAGCAGTACTTC. Translating gives CSGNPREWSYEQYF.

This clonotype has a count of ten or more. The V and J genes are TRBV2 and TRBJ2-5, with 8 bases lining up with TRBD1. V was clipped by 7 bases and J by 2 bases; unmatched bases: 12. Germline values: CDR1 SNHLY, CDR2 FYNNEI. The CDR3 is made up of 16 amino acids. The CDR3 bases are TGTGCCAGCAACAGACAGGGGACTCCCCTACAAGAGACCCAGTACTTC. Translated, it gives CASNRQGTPLQETQYF.

This clonotype was detected ten times or more. This chain links TRBV12-3 or TRBV12-4 with TRBJ2-7; 16 bases match TRBD2. The trim removed 4 bases at V and 5 bases at J, leaving 8 bases unmatched. This CDR3 spans 17 amino acids. CDR3 region: CASSSGTSGGVLDEQYF. CDR3 DNA sequence: TGTGCCAGCAGTTCAGGGACTAGCGGGGGGGTTCTGGACGAGCAGTACTTC.

This clonotype occurred a few times. The chain has TRBV5-8 and TRBJ1-5, with no clear D. The CDR3 spans 14 residues. V dropped 4 bases and J dropped 8 bases, with 16 bases sitting between them. CDR1 is SGHTS and CDR2 is YDEGEE in the germline V gene. The CDR3 region has the DNA TGTGCCAGCAGCAACGTACGGTTTGGAGAGCCCCAGCATTTT. This codes for CASSNVRFGEPQHF.

This clonotype was observed a handful of times. This rearrangement joins TRBV6-1 to TRBJ2-7; D tentatively fits TRBD1 or TRBD2 (5 bases each). CDR1 is MNHNS, CDR2 SASEGT, per germline. The CDR3 has 15 residues. With 5 bases removed from V and 4 bases from J, the gap between germline ends came to 18 bases. CDR3 bases: TGTGCCAGCAGTTATCGGGGCACCCCCTTATACGAGCAGTACTTC. It codes for CASSYRGTPLYEQYF.

About this clonotype: A read error may explain this, as a much larger clone is one base away. The chain links TRBV5-6 to TRBJ2-1; TRBD2 matches at 8 bases. Looked up from germline, CDR1 is SGHDT and CDR2 is YYEEEE. V lost 2 bases, J lost 2 bases, and 9 bases stayed unmatched. The CDR3 consists of 17 residues. CDR3 sequence: CASSFEGSGAPYNEQFF. In DNA form, the CDR3 reads TGTGCCAGCAGCTTCGAGGGTAGCGGGGCACCCTACAATGAGCAGTTCTTC.

This clonotype occurred many times. The chain uses TRBV7-9 and TRBJ2-7; D ambiguous. Germline V gene data show CDR1 as SEHNR and CDR2 as FQNEAQ (reference sequence). CDR3 length: 13 amino acids. The V and J ends lost 2 bases and 0 bases respectively, with 5 bases between them. The CDR3: CASSLSTSYEQYF. The CDR3 DNA reads TGTGCCAGCAGCTTATCTACCTCCTACGAGCAGTACTTC.

The genes are TRBV7-9 and TRBJ1-3, with a weak D call TRBD1 (6 bases). Trimming removed 0 bases from V and 4 bases from J, with 7 bases in between. This CDR3 has 14 amino acids. The germline V gene encodes CDR1 SEHNR and CDR2 FQNEAQ (reference sequence). The CDR3 DNA is TGTGCCAGCAGCTTAGCCACAGGGGGAAACACCATATATTTT. Its protein is CASSLATGGNTIYF. Together with reference TRBV7-9 and TRBJ1-3, the CDR3 gives the full variable domain: DTGVSQNPRHKITKRGQNVTFRCDPISEHNRLYWYRQTLGQGPEFLTYFQNEAQLEKSRLLSDRFSAERPKGSFSTLEIQRTEQGDSAMYLCASSLATGGNTIYFGEGSWLTVV.

A note on this clonotype: A much larger clone differs from this one at a single base, so this may be a read error. V usage is TRBV4-1 and J usage is TRBJ1-2, with a possible D match to TRBD1 (5 bases). Germline assignment: CDR1 MGHRA and CDR2 YSYEKL. CDR3 length: 15 amino acids. V gave up 0 bases and J gave up 4 bases, with 12 bases separating them. The DNA of the CDR3 is TGCGCCAGCAGCCAAGATCGGGGCAGGGTCTATGGCTACACCTTC. It yields the protein CASSQDRGRVYGYTF.

The V gene is TRBV2, the J gene TRBJ2-2; D perhaps matches TRBD1 (5 bases). The germline V and J ends were trimmed by 2 bases and 5 bases, with 12 bases remaining between them. CDR3 length: 15 residues. Germline assignment: CDR1 SNHLY and CDR2 FYNNEI. CDR3 DNA sequence: TGTGCCAGCAGTGAATCCGCGGCAGGGACCGGGGAGCTGTTTTTT. Encoded protein: CASSESAAGTGELFF.

J is TRBJ2-3 and V is TRBV20-1; 8 nucleotides align to TRBD2. CDR1 is DFQATT, CDR2 SNEGSKA, per germline (reference sequence). The junction had 10 bases not matched to a gene; V was cut back by 0 bases and J by 2 bases. The CDR3 has 17 amino acids. The CDR3 is CSARDPILAATTDTQYF. As DNA, the CDR3 is TGCAGTGCTAGAGATCCCATACTAGCGGCTACCACAGATACGCAGTATTTT.

V gene TRBV7-2 combines with J gene TRBJ1-2; TRBD1 is a possible D gene (5 bases). Germline V CDR1 and CDR2: SGHTA, FQGNSA. The V end lost 5 bases, the J end lost 8 bases, and 21 bases lay between the germline ends. The CDR3 has 15 amino acids. CDR3 residues: CASSESTVALWGYTF. The CDR3 DNA reads as TGTGCCAGCAGCGAATCGACAGTTGCGCTCTGGGGCTACACCTTC. Based on the CDR3 plus reference TRBV7-2 and TRBJ1-2, the full variable domain is GAGVSQSPSNKVTEKGKDVELRCDPISGHTALYWYRQSLGQGLEFLIYFQGNSAPDKSGLPSDRFSAERTGGSVSTLTIQRTQQEDSAVYLCASSESTVALWGYTFGSGTRLTVV.

This clonotype was counted at least ten times. The chain links TRBV28 to TRBJ2-1, with 9 nucleotides matching TRBD1. The CDR3 covers 16 residues. Germline CDR1 reads MDHEN; CDR2 reads SYDVKM. Unmatched junction bases numbered 7, after V lost 5 bases and J lost 2 bases. The CDR3: CASSIGQGSAYNEQFF. The CDR3 DNA reads as TGTGCCAGCAGTATAGGACAGGGGAGCGCCTACAATGAGCAGTTCTTC.

The table lists this clonotype with many counts. The chain combines TRBV10-2 with TRBJ2-5; TRBD1 agrees at 8 bases. Germline trimming cut 2 bases from V and 4 bases from J; bases unmatched to any gene: 9. The CDR3 is made up of 16 amino acids. The V gene's germline CDR1 is WSHSY and CDR2 SAAADI. The CDR3 reads CASSEPAGGAGETQYF. DNA of the CDR3: TGCGCCAGCAGTGAGCCCGCAGGGGGCGCGGGAGAGACCCAGTACTTC.

This clonotype showed up many times. The chain carries TRBV11-2 and TRBJ2-7; TRBD1 matches at 10 bases. CDR3 size: 15 residues. The junction had 10 bases not matched to a gene; V was cut back by 4 bases and J by 7 bases. Germline CDR1 is SGHAT and CDR2 is FQNNGV. The CDR3, as DNA: TGTGCCAGCAGCTCCGGGACAGGGGTCTGGGTTGAGCAGTACTTC. Encoded protein: CASSSGTGVWVEQYF.